These 27 T cell receptor beta chains were sequenced from one sample in a study of CXCR3-negative and CXCR3-positive naive CD8 T cells. The libraries of TRB cDNA were constructed through 5' RACE using UMI labels. TCRdb reprocessed the 5' RACE reads and stores each CDR3 protein as one record, lacking DNA. Found here are 100,000 to 150,000 distinct CDR3 sequences; the top ten clones hold approximately 0.29%. Sequences were obtained from naive CXCR3- CD8+ T cells from blood. Subset given: CD45RO-CCR7+CD27+CD95- naive CD8+ T cells lacking CXCR3 (TNR3-). All receptors come from a human donor in good health. Some clones in this sample may be carry-over from other donors' samples.

The chain employs TRBV29-1 and TRBJ2-5; TCRdb calls TRBD1, which cannot be checked without DNA. CDR3 size: 19 residues. Looked up from germline, CDR1 is SQVTM and CDR2 is ANQGSEA. CDR3 in amino acids: CSAESGRGAVGSSQETQYF.

The CDR3 reads CASSASSSNQETQYF. V usage is TRBV25-1 and J usage is TRBJ2-5. The CDR3 is 15 amino acids. Per the germline V gene, CDR1 is MGHDK and CDR2 is SYGVNS. The full variable domain, with the rest looked up from reference TRBV25-1 and TRBJ2-5, is EADIYQTPRYLVIGTGKKITLECSQTMGHDKMYWYQQDPGMELHLIHYSYGVNSTEKGDLSSESTVSRIRTEHFPLTLESARPSHTSQYLCASSASSSNQETQYFGPGTRLLVL.

The chain joins TRBV12-3 or TRBV12-4 to TRBJ2-3; TCRdb designates TRBD1, a call that cannot be tested without DNA. The CDR3 has 14 residues. CDR3: CASSFMDREGTQYF.

The V and J genes are TRBV4-3 and TRBJ2-2; TCRdb's assignment of TRBD2 cannot be checked, as there is no DNA. Germline V gene sequence: CDR1 LGHNA, CDR2 YSLEER. The CDR3 has 15 residues. The chain's CDR3 is CASSQGEGYTGELFF.

The CDR3 region is CASSSNHPQASLSYEQYF. The chain combines TRBV7-9 with TRBJ2-7; TCRdb returns TRBD1, unconfirmable since there is no DNA. The CDR3 covers 18 residues. In germline, CDR1 is SEHNR, CDR2 FQNEAQ (reference sequence).

V and J are TRBV2 and TRBJ2-3; TCRdb proposes TRBD1, but this gene call is untestable without DNA. The CDR3 consists of 15 residues. The germline V gene encodes CDR1 SNHLY and CDR2 FYNNEI. Here the CDR3 reads CASSLRQARPDTQYF.

The chain carries TRBV6-5 and TRBJ1-1. Germline V gene data show CDR1 as MNHEY and CDR2 as SVGAGI. The CDR3 is made up of 15 amino acids. CDR3 in amino acids: CASQRNRFANTEAFF.

This chain joins TRBV4-3 and TRBJ2-2; TCRdb outputs TRBD2, but without DNA this stays unchecked. There are 18 residues in the CDR3. Looked up from germline, CDR1 is LGHNA and CDR2 is YSLEER. CDR3 in amino acids: CASSLGSGAEGFAGELFF.

The chain is built from TRBV7-9 and TRBJ2-7; the TCRdb D gene call, TRBD1, has no DNA to confirm it. CDR3 size: 14 residues. Germline V lookup: CDR1 SEHNR, CDR2 FQNEAQ (reference sequence). The chain's CDR3 is CASSPRGDGYEQYF. Complete variable domain (other parts from reference TRBV7-9 and TRBJ2-7): DTGVSQNPRHKITKRGQNVTFRCDPISEHNRLYWYRQTLGQGPEFLTYFQNEAQLEKSRLLSDRFSAERPKGSFSTLEIQRTEQGDSAMYLCASSPRGDGYEQYFGPGTRLTVT.

The rearrangement joins TRBV13 to TRBJ2-3. Germline V gives CDR1 PRHDT, CDR2 FYEKMQ (reference sequence). The CDR3 is 13 amino acids. The CDR3 loop reads CASSPRYTDTQYF. The whole variable domain, remainder taken from reference TRBV13 and TRBJ2-3, is AAGVIQSPRHLIKEKRETATLKCYPIPRHDTVYWYQQGPGQDPQFLISFYEKMQSDKGSIPDRFSAQQFSDYHSELNMSSLELGDSALYFCASSPRYTDTQYFGPGTRLTVL.

CDR3: CASSLNLEGVDEQYF. The chain links TRBV7-9 to TRBJ2-7; TCRdb indicates TRBD2, and absent DNA this call remains unverified. Germline V CDR1 and CDR2: SEHNR, FQNEAQ (reference sequence). The CDR3 runs 15 residues. Using reference TRBV7-9 and TRBJ2-7 for the parts outside the CDR3, the full variable domain is DTGVSQNPRHKITKRGQNVTFRCDPISEHNRLYWYRQTLGQGPEFLTYFQNEAQLEKSRLLSDRFSAERPKGSFSTLEIQRTEQGDSAMYLCASSLNLEGVDEQYFGPGTRLTVT.

The chain is built from TRBV9 and TRBJ2-1; TCRdb lists TRBD1, though no DNA is available to test this call. There are 15 residues in the CDR3. The germline CDR1 and CDR2 sequences are SGDLS and YYNGEE. The CDR3 sequence: CASSERQDTDNEQFF.

V gene TRBV4-1 combines with J gene TRBJ2-7; the TRBD1 assignment by TCRdb is unverifiable without DNA. This CDR3 region has 16 residues. Germline CDR1 is MGHRA and CDR2 is YSYEKL. CDR3 amino acids: CASSQDLMTGIYEQYF.

V gene TRBV20-1 combines with J gene TRBJ2-7; the TCRdb call, TRBD2, lacks DNA for checking. The germline gives CDR1 DFQATT, CDR2 SNEGSKA (reference sequence). This CDR3 region has 17 residues. The CDR3 reads CSAPGTSGTRSSYEQYF.

The V call is TRBV4-3, the J call TRBJ2-7; with no DNA, the TCRdb D assignment of TRBD1 cannot be verified. CDR3 length: 14 residues. In germline, CDR1 is LGHNA, CDR2 YSLEER. The CDR3 loop reads CASSQDRTGYEQYF.

V usage is TRBV25-1 and J usage is TRBJ1-1; the TRBD1 assignment by TCRdb is unverifiable without DNA. The CDR3 sequence is 13 residues long. Germline CDR1 and CDR2: MGHDK and SYGVNS. The CDR3 is CASSELQGPEAFF.

The CDR3: CASSPPDTEAFF. The V and J genes are TRBV6-5 and TRBJ1-1; the D call from TCRdb, TRBD1, cannot be confirmed without DNA. Germline assignment: CDR1 MNHEY and CDR2 SVGAGI. CDR3 size: 12 residues.

The genes are TRBV4-1 and TRBJ2-3; TCRdb selects TRBD1, and the lack of DNA leaves this call unchecked. The CDR3 totals 15 residues. CDR1 and CDR2 (germline): MGHRA, YSYEKL. CDR3: CASSQNGGRADTQYF.

This chain joins TRBV12-3 or TRBV12-4 and TRBJ2-2; TCRdb proposes TRBD1, but this gene call is untestable without DNA. The CDR3 spans 15 residues. The CDR3 here is CASSFSGESTGELFF.

The rearrangement links TRBV11-2 to TRBJ2-1; with no DNA, the TCRdb D assignment of TRBD1 cannot be verified. Germline values: CDR1 SGHAT, CDR2 FQNNGV. The CDR3 runs 18 residues. CDR3 loop: CASSVIWGGGQIYNEQFF.

The J gene is TRBJ2-1, the V gene TRBV7-3; TCRdb selects TRBD2, and the lack of DNA leaves this call unchecked. The CDR3 consists of 12 residues. Germline-derived CDR1 and CDR2 are SGHTA and FQGTGA. CDR3 loop: CASSLRGDEQFF.

The CDR3 loop is CASSYWGYEQYF. The chain combines TRBV6-2 or TRBV6-3 with TRBJ2-7; the TRBD1 assignment by TCRdb is unverifiable without DNA. CDR1 and CDR2 from the germline V gene are MNHEY and SVGEGT. The CDR3 consists of 12 residues.

CDR3 sequence: CSARVGSRGVYNEQFF. The rearrangement joins TRBV20-1 to TRBJ2-1; TCRdb outputs TRBD2, but without DNA this stays unchecked. CDR1 is DFQATT, CDR2 SNEGSKA, per germline (reference sequence). This CDR3 is 16 amino acids long.

The chain has TRBV7-2 and TRBJ2-7; TCRdb indicates TRBD1, and absent DNA this call remains unverified. There are 12 residues in the CDR3. CDR1 is SGHTA, CDR2 FQGNSA, per germline. This CDR3 is CASSFTGDEKYF.

V usage is TRBV5-1 and J usage is TRBJ2-7; TCRdb outputs TRBD1, but without DNA this stays unchecked. The CDR3 contains 14 residues. Germline V gene sequence: CDR1 SGHRS, CDR2 YFSETQ. CDR3 sequence reads: CASSFTGSSYEQYF.

This rearrangement joins TRBV29-1 to TRBJ2-7; the D gene TCRdb calls, TRBD1, cannot be checked with no DNA. The CDR3 totals 14 residues. Looked up from germline, CDR1 is SQVTM and CDR2 is ANQGSEA. The CDR3 sequence is CSVPSDRGLNEQYF.

The chain joins TRBV11-3 to TRBJ2-2; TCRdb's assignment of TRBD1 cannot be checked, as there is no DNA. Germline lookup yields CDR1 SGHNT and CDR2 YENEEA. The CDR3 spans 14 residues. This chain's CDR3 is CASSQERGTGELFF.